This T cell receptor beta chain emerged from a study of T-cell memory formation after mild COVID-19. Overall study: Each donor largely had its own TCR clusters.

From the 5' RACE reads, TCRdb called clonotypes with MiXCR, one entry per CDR3 protein. The data show more than 80,000 distinct CDR3 sequences, with about an eighth seen just once and 25% to 35% held by the top ten. The germline V gene has CDR1 KGHSH and CDR2 LQKENI. Trimming shortened V by 3 bases and J by 5 bases, and 11 bases separated the two germline ends. The length of the CDR3 is 13 residues. Broader study findings: Pre-infection memory already had some responding clones, implying cross-reactive memory joined. For second-wave clones that peaked at day 37, SARS-CoV-2 specificity went unverified. Mainly in CM and EM were contracting CD4+ clones; CD8+ were in EMRA.

Concerning this clonotype itself: What it recognizes is unknown.

Sequencing was performed on PBMCs or a T cell subset sorted from them (not recorded which). The chain is built from TRBV18 and TRBJ2-7, with D perhaps matching TRBD1 or TRBD2 (5 bases each). This clonotype was obtained from an adult woman who had mild COVID-19 (a few samples of this study predate the infection). Cell type and time point are not known. The CDR3 DNA sequence: TGTGCCAGCTCACCTGACGGGGCGGACGAGCAGTACTTC. The encoded protein is CASSPDGADEQYF.